The 4 T cell receptor beta chains reported below all come from one sample, sequenced in a study of CD8 T cells in ankylosing spondylitis. MiXCR, applied by TCRdb to the 5' RACE reads, yields one record per CDR3 protein. The table has more than 150,000 distinct CDR3 sequences, about 13% seen once. Specimen: blood, either unsorted or a sorted T cell fraction (not recorded which). All receptors derive from a male donor with ankylosing spondylitis or in good health (not recorded which).

The sample holds many counts of this clonotype. The chain has TRBV12-3 or TRBV12-4 and TRBJ2-6; D call uncertain. The CDR3 covers 11 residues. Trimming pared 7 bases from V and 4 bases from J, leaving 2 bases between. The CDR3 nucleotides read TGTGCCAGCACCGGGGCCAACGTCCTGACTTTC. This translates into CASTGANVLTF.

The table lists this clonotype with a few counts. The genes are TRBV20-1 and TRBJ2-7; D gene unclear. This CDR3 is 14 amino acids long. Per germline, CDR1 DFQATT and CDR2 SNEGSKA (reference sequence). Trimming cost V 4 bases and J 5 bases, with 18 bases left between them. DNA of the CDR3: TGCAGTGCTACCGAACCCGACGGTCTTGACGAGCAGTACTTC. Translated, it gives CSATEPDGLDEQYF.

This clonotype occurred a few times. V gene TRBV30 combines with J gene TRBJ2-5; D is possibly TRBD2 (5 bases). The V gene lost 4 bases and the J gene lost 5 bases, with 14 bases spanning the gap. The germline CDR1 and CDR2 sequences are GTSNPN and SVGIG (reference sequence). This CDR3 is 13 amino acids long. This CDR3 reads CAWTPGDFETQYF. The CDR3 coding sequence is TGTGCCTGGACTCCCGGGGATTTTGAGACCCAGTACTTC. Full variable domain (missing parts from reference TRBV30 and TRBJ2-5): SQTIHQWPATLVQPVGSPLSLECTVEGTSNPNLYWYRQAAGRGLQLLFYSVGIGQISSEVPQNLSASRPQDRQFILSSKKLLLSDSGFYLCAWTPGDFETQYFGPGTRLLVL.

This clonotype was picked up a small number of times. The V and J genes are TRBV6-1 and TRBJ2-1, with 12 bases fitting TRBD1. J lost 0 bases, V lost 1 base, and 7 bases had no gene match. This CDR3 comprises 19 residues. Germline assignment: CDR1 MNHNS and CDR2 SASEGT. Here the CDR3 reads CASSEDWDRGHSSYNEQFF. CDR3 coding DNA: TGTGCCAGCAGTGAAGACTGGGACAGGGGGCATAGCTCCTACAATGAGCAGTTCTTC.